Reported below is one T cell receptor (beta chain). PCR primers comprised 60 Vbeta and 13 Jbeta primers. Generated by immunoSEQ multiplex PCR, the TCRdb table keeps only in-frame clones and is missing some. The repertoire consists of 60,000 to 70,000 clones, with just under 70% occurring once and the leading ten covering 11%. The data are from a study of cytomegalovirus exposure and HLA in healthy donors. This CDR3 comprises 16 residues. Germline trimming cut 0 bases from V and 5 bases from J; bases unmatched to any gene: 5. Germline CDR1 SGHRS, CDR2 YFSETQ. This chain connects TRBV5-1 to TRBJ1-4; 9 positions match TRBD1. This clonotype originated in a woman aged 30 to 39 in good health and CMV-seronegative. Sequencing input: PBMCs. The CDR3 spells CASSLGDRAGNEKLFF. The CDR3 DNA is TGCGCCAGCAGCTTGGGGGACAGGGCGGGGAATGAAAAACTGTTTTTT.